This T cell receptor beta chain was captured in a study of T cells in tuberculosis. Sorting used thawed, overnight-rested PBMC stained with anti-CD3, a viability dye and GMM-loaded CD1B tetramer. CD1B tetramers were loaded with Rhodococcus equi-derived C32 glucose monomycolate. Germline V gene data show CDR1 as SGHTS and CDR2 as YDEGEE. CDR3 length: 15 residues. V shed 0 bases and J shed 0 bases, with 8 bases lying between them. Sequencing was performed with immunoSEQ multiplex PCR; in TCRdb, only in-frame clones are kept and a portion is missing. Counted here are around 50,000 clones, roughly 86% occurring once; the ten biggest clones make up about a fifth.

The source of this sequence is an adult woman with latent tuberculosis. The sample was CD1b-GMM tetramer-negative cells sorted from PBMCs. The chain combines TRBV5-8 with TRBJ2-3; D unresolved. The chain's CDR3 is CASSLGAASTDTQYF. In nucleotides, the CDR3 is TGTGCCAGCAGCTTGGGTGCGGCTAGCACAGATACGCAGTATTTT.